This record covers a single T cell receptor (beta chain). Method: immunoSEQ multiplex PCR; TCRdb's copy keeps in-frame clones and lacks some. This sample yields under 250,000 clones, of which about 85% are seen a single time; roughly 2.6% belongs to the top ten. The sample is drawn from a study of blood T cell repertoires in COVID-19. CDR3 length: 13 amino acids. V was pared by 4 bases and J by 11 bases, with 8 bases of the junction left unmatched. Germline-derived CDR1 and CDR2 are SGHDT and YYEEEE. The specimen sequenced was peripheral blood. The receptor was derived from a man aged 50 to 60 who had recovered from COVID-19. V is TRBV5-6 and J is TRBJ1-5, with 8 bases fitting TRBD1. CDR3 residues: CASSPGQGLAQHF. In DNA, the CDR3 is TGTGCCAGCAGCCCAGGACAGGGATTGGCCCAGCATTTT.